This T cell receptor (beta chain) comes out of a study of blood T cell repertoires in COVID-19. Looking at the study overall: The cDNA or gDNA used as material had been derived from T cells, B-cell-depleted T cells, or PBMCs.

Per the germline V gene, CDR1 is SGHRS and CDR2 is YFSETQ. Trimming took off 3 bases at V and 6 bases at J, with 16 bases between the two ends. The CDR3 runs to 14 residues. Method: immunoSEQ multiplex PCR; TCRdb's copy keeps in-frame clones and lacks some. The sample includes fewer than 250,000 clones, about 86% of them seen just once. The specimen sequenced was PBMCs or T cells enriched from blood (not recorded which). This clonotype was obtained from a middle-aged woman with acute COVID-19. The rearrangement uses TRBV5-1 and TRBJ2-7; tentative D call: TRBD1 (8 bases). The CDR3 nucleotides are TGCGCCAGCAGCTCACAGGGGGGGAGGAGCGAGCAGTACTTC. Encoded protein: CASSSQGGRSEQYF.